These T cell receptor beta chains were read from a single sample in a study of T cell responses to AZD1222 COVID-19 vaccine. Measured with immunoSEQ multiplex PCR; TCRdb has only the in-frame clones, and not every one. The sample holds approximately 85,000 clones, 80% to 90% seen once. The source was peripheral blood, collected on day 0 of AZD1222 vaccination. Receptor source: an adult in good health. The CDR3 runs from the conserved cysteine through the conserved F or W. The order of the fields is V gene, J gene, CDR3 protein.

>TRBV7-6|TRBJ2-7
CASSPQRYSVANEQYF
>TRBV27|TRBJ2-7
CASSFQSEQYF
>TRBV6-4|TRBJ1-1
CASSRDRGNTEAFF
>TRBV7-2|TRBJ2-7
CASSLTGGQYEQYF
>TRBV10-3|TRBJ1-4
CAISENSPPTSEKLFF
>TRBV19|TRBJ2-2
CASSNLRDRAGELFF
>TRBV2|TRBJ1-1
CASSYNRIEAFF
>TRBV9|TRBJ1-5
CASSVAGVGQPQHF
>TRBV7-2|TRBJ2-7
CASSLSREMREQYF
>TRBV7-8|TRBJ1-1
CASSLARDRGTEAFF
>TRBV27|TRBJ1-2
CASSSGQGAVGYGYTF
>TRBV5-4|TRBJ1-6
CASSQLTGQNSPLHF
>TRBV30|TRBJ1-2
CAWSISGTRGYTF
>TRBV4-1|TRBJ1-2
CASSPGTATIGYTF
>TRBV6-1|TRBJ1-5
CASSEDRGGNSNQPQHF
>TRBV3-1/TRBV3-2|TRBJ1-1
CASSQEGTRGAEAFF
>TRBV4-1|TRBJ2-4
CASSTSDSIQYF
>TRBV5-4|TRBJ1-1
CASSLEGTGPFF
>TRBV1|TRBJ2-7
CTSSQGRGFSYEQYF
>TRBV7-9|TRBJ1-1
CASSLGGPSKTEAFF
>TRBV6-2/TRBV6-3|TRBJ2-7
CASSYGQGDSSEQYF
>TRBV11-2|TRBJ1-6
CASGKTATPQGSYNSPLHF
>TRBV5-4|TRBJ2-5
CASSLDGSGISGETQYF
>TRBV20-1|TRBJ2-1
CSARGGEQFF
>TRBV6-6|TRBJ1-1
CASSSAGLNTEAFF
>TRBV28|TRBJ2-4
CASSFDKLGAKNIQYF
>TRBV6-4|TRBJ1-2
CASSESGTGPIYGYTF
>TRBV28|TRBJ2-7
CASSPGTHYEQYF
>TRBV7-2|TRBJ1-5
CASSPGTGVQPQHF
>TRBV28|TRBJ1-5
CASSPPRQGARNQPQHF
>TRBV28|TRBJ1-2
CASTPNDRAFTTF
>TRBV10-3|TRBJ1-6
CAISESGQNNSPLHF
>TRBV19|TRBJ2-3
CASSGGTGGSTDTQYF
>TRBV5-5|TRBJ1-2
CASSRQGYGYTF
>TRBV28|TRBJ1-3
CASSWQGRNTIYF
>TRBV11-3|TRBJ2-1
CASSFWTSRSGNEQFF